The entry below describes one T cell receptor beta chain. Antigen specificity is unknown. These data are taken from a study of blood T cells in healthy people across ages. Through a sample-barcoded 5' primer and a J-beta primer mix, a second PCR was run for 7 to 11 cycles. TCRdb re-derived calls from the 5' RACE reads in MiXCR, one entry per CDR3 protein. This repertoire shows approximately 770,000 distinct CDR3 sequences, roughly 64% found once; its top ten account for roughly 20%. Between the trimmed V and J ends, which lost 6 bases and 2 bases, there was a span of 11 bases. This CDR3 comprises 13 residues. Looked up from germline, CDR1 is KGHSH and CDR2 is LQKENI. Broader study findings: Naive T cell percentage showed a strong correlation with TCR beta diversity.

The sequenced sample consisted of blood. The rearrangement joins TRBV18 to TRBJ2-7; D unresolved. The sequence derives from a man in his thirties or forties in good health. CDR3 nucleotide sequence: TGTGCCAGCTCCATCGGGTCTGCCTACGAGCAGTACTTC. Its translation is CASSIGSAYEQYF. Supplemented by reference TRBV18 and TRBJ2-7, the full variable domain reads NAGVMQNPRHLVRRRGQEARLRCSPMKGHSHVYWYRQLPEEGLKFMVYLQKENIIDESGMPKERFSAEFPKEGPSILRIQQVVRGDSAAYFCASSIGSAYEQYFGPGTRLTVT.